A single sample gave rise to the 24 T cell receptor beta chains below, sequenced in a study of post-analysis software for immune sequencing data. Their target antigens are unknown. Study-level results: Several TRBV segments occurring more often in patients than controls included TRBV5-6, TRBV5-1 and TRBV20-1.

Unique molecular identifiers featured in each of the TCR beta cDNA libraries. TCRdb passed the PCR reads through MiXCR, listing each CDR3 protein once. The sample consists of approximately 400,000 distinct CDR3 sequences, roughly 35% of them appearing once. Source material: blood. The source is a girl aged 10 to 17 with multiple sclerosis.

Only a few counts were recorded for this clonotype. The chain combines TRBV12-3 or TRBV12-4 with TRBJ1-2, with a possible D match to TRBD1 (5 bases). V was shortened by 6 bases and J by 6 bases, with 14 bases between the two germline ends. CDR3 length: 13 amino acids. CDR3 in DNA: TGTGCCAGCAGCGCAGGGTTAGGGGATGGCTACACCTTC. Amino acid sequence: CASSAGLGDGYTF.

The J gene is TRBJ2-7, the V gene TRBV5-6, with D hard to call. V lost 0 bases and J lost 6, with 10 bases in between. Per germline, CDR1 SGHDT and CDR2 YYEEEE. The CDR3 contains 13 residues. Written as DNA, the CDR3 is TGTGCCAGCAGCTTGGGCCAGGACGGCGAGCAGTACTTC. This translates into CASSLGQDGEQYF.

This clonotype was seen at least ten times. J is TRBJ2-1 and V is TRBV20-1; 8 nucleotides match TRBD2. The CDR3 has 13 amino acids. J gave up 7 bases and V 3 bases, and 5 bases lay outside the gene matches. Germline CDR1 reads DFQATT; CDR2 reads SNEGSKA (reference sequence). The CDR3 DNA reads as TGCAGTGCTAGGGGGAGCGGGGGAAATGAGCAGTTCTTC. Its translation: CSARGSGGNEQFF.

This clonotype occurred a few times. CDR3 nucleotides: TGTGCCAGTCGACTGGGGGGACCAGCAGAGACCCAGTACTTC. Residues: CASRLGGPAETQYF. V and J are TRBV2 and TRBJ2-5; a possible D gene is TRBD2 (6 bases). The CDR3 is made up of 14 amino acids. Deletions cut 9 bases from V and 4 bases from J, with 18 bases between. Germline CDR1 reads SNHLY; CDR2 reads FYNNEI.

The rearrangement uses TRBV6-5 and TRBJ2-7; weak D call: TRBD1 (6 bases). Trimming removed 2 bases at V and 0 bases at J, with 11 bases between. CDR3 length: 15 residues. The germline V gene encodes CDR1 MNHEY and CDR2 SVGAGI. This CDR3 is CASSYLRTASYEQYF. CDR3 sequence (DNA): TGTGCCAGCAGTTACCTTAGGACAGCCTCCTACGAGCAGTACTTC.

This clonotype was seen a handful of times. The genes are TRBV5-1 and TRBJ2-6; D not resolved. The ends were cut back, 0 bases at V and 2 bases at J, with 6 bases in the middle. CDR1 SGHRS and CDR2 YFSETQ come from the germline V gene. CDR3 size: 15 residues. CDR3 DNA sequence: TGCGCCAGCAGCTTGGCGGCTGCTGGGGCCAACGTCCTGACTTTC. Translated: CASSLAAAGANVLTF.

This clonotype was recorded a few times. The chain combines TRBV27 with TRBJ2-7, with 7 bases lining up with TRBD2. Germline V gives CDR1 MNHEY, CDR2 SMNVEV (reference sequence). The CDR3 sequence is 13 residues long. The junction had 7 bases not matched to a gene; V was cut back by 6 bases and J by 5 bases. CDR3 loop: CASSLSGVNEQYF. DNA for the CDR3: TGTGCCAGCAGCCTCAGCGGGGTAAACGAGCAGTACTTC.

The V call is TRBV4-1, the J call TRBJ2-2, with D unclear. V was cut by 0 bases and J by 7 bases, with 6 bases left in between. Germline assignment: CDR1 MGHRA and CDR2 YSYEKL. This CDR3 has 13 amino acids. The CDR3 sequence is CASSQDGFGELFF. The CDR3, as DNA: TGCGCCAGCAGCCAAGATGGGTTCGGGGAGCTGTTTTTT.

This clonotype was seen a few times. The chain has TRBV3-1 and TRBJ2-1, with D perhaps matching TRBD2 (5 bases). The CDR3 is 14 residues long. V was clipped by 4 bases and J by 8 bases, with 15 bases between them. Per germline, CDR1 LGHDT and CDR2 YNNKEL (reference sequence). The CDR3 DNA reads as TGTGCCAGCAGCCCTCTAGCTTCTCGGGATGAGCAGTTCTTC. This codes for CASSPLASRDEQFF.

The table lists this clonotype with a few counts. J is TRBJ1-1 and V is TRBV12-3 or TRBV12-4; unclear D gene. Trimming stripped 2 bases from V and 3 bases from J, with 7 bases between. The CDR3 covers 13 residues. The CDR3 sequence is CASSLLTDTEAFF. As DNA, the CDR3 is TGTGCCAGCAGTTTATTAACAGACACTGAAGCTTTCTTT.

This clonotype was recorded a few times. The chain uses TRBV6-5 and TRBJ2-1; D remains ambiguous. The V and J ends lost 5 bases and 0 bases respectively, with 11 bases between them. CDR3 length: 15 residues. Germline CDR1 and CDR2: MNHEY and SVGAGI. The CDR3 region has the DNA TGTGCCAGCAGTCGGCGGAAACCCTCCTACAATGAGCAGTTCTTC. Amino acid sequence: CASSRRKPSYNEQFF.

CDR3 coding DNA: TGCGCCAGCAGCCAATCCCTTCTAGCGGGGGACCATAATGGAGAGACCCAGTACTTC. Its translation: CASSQSLLAGDHNGETQYF. The chain employs TRBV4-1 and TRBJ2-7, with 10 positions matching TRBD2. The end of the DNA fits TRBJ2-5 better, so the J call may be wrong. The CDR3 extends over 19 amino acids. Germline V gene data show CDR1 as MGHRA and CDR2 as YSYEKL.

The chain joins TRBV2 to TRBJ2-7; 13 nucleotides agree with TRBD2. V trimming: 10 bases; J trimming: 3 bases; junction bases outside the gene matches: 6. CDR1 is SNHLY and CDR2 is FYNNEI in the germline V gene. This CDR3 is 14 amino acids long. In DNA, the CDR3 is TGTGCCACAGGACTAGCGGGGGCCTACTACGAGCAGTACTTC. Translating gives CATGLAGAYYEQYF. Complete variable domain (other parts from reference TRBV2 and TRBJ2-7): EPEVTQTPSHQVTQMGQEVILRCVPISNHLYFYWYRQILGQKVEFLVSFYNNEISEKSEIFDDQFSVERPDGSNFTLKIRSTKLEDSAMYFCATGLAGAYYEQYFGPGTRLTVT.

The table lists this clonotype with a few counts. In DNA, the CDR3 is TGTGCCAGTAAACCCTCGGATGGAGTTCGGGAGACCCAGTACTTC. It codes for CASKPSDGVRETQYF. J is TRBJ2-5 and V is TRBV19, with unresolved D. Per germline, CDR1 LNHDA and CDR2 SQIVND (reference sequence). V lost 7 bases, J lost 5 bases, and 20 bases lay in between. The CDR3 is 15 amino acids.

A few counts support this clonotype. This chain's CDR3 is CATAQAGNGYTF. DNA of the CDR3: TGTGCCACCGCGCAAGCCGGGAATGGCTACACCTTC. The chain uses TRBV6-5 and TRBJ1-2; D remains ambiguous. This CDR3 region has 12 residues. With 10 bases removed from V and 6 bases from J, the gap between germline ends came to 15 bases. Germline CDR1 is MNHEY and CDR2 is SVGAGI.

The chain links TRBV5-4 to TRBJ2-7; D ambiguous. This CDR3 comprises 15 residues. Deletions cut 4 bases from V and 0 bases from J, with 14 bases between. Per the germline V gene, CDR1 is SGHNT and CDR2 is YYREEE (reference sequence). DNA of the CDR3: TGTGCCAGCAGCCCGCTGGACGGCCGCTCCTACGAGCAGTACTTC. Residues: CASSPLDGRSYEQYF.

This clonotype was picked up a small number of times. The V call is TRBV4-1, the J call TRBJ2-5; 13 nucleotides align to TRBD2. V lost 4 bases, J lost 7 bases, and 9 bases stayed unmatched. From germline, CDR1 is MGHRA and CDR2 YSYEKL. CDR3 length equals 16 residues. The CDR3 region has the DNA TGCGCCAGCAGCCCCTGGACTAGCGGGGGCCAGGGGACCCAGTACTTC. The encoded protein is CASSPWTSGGQGTQYF.

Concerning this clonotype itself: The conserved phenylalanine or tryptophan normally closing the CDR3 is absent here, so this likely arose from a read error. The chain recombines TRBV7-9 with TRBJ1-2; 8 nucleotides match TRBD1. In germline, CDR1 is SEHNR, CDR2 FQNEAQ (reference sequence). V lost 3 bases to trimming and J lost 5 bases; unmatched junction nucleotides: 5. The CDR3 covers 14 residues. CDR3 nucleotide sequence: TGTGCCAGCAGCTTTGGGGGACAGGATTATGGCTACACCTGC. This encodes CASSFGGQDYGYTC.

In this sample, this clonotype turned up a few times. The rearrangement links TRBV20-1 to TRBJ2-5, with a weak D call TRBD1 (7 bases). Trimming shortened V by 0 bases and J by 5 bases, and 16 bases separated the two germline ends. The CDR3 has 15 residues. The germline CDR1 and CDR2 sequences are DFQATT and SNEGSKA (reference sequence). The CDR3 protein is CSARDFTQGGETQYF. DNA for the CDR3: TGCAGTGCTAGAGATTTTACCCAGGGGGGCGAGACCCAGTACTTC.

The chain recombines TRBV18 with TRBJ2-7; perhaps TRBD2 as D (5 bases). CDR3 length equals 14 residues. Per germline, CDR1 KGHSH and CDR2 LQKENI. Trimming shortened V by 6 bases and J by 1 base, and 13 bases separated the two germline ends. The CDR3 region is CASSRGQESYEQYF. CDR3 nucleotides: TGTGCCAGCTCCCGCGGGCAGGAATCCTACGAGCAGTACTTC.

DNA of the CDR3: TGCGCCAGCAGCTCCGGACAGGGAAGCGGCTACACCTTC. Protein: CASSSGQGSGYTF. V gene TRBV5-1 combines with J gene TRBJ1-2, with 8 bases matching TRBD1. With 3 bases clipped from V and 8 bases from J, the junction kept 6 bases outside the gene matches. The CDR3 is made up of 13 amino acids. Germline CDR1 reads SGHRS; CDR2 reads YFSETQ.

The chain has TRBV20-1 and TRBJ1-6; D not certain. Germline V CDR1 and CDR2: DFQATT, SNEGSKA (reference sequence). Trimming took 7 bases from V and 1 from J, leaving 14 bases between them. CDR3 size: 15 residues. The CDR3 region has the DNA TGCAGTGTCAGGTTGCCGGGGTCCTATAATTCACCCCTCCACTTT. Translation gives CSVRLPGSYNSPLHF.

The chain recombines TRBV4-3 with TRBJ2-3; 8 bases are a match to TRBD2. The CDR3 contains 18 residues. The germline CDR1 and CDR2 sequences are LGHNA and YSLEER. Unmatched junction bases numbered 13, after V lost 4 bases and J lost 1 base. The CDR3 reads CASSLLPTRAGGTDTQYF. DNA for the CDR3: TGCGCCAGCAGCCTACTCCCAACAAGAGCGGGGGGCACAGATACGCAGTATTTT.

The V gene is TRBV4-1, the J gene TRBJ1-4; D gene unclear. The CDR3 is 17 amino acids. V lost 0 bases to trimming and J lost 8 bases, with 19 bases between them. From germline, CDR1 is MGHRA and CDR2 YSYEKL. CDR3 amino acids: CASSQDVGWAVGEKLFF. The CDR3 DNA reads TGCGCCAGCAGCCAAGATGTGGGTTGGGCCGTGGGAGAAAAACTGTTTTTT.